A selection of T cell receptor beta chains follows, all from one sample in a study of shared clonotypes between healthy human individuals. Data came from immunoSEQ multiplex PCR; TCRdb stores just in-frame clones and leaves some out. The sample shows some 2.1 million clones, over 85% of them seen only once. The specimen sequenced was naive CD8+ T cells sorted from blood. These receptors came from a man aged 18 to 35 in good health. Each CDR3 is given with its conserved first and last residue. D genes are given only for firm matches. Clone size is given for some rows only: seen once, a few or many times, or a class if the clone is expanded.

D	V	J	size	CDR3	DNA
NA	TRBV7-9	TRBJ2-1	NA	CASSKDHNYNEQFF	TGTGCCAGCAGCAAGGACCACAACTACAATGAGCAGTTCTTC
NA	TRBV9	TRBJ1-1	NA	CASSVVRGDTEAFF	TGTGCCAGCAGCGTAGTTAGGGGGGATACTGAAGCTTTCTTT
TRBD1	TRBV7-2	TRBJ2-7	NA	CASSFDASTGVHEQYF	TGTGCCAGCAGCTTTGACGCATCGACAGGGGTCCACGAGCAGTACTTC
TRBD1	TRBV7-9	TRBJ2-5	NA	CASSLGTGPETQYF	TGTGCCAGCAGCTTAGGGACAGGGCCAGAGACCCAGTACTTC
NA	TRBV5-4	TRBJ2-1	NA	CASSLKLDNEQFF	TGTGCCAGCAGCTTGAAACTTGACAATGAGCAGTTCTTC
TRBD1	TRBV27	TRBJ1-1	NA	CASSFGQGGTEAFF	TGTGCCAGCAGTTTCGGACAGGGGGGCACTGAAGCTTTCTTT
NA	TRBV19	TRBJ2-7	NA	CASSIVGGGYEQYF	TGTGCCAGTAGTATAGTCGGAGGTGGGTACGAGCAGTACTTC
NA	TRBV6-4	TRBJ2-1	once	CASSSSRADNEQFF	TGTGCCAGCAGTTCCTCGAGAGCGGACAATGAGCAGTTCTTC
TRBD1	TRBV11-2	TRBJ2-7	NA	CASSLGQGLLYEQYF	TGTGCCAGCAGCTTGGGACAGGGGCTCCTCTACGAGCAGTACTTC
NA	TRBV4-1	TRBJ1-1	NA	CASSPRGQQNTEAFF	TGCGCCAGCAGCCCCAGAGGTCAGCAAAACACTGAAGCTTTCTTT
NA	TRBV30	TRBJ2-7	NA	CAWRGLSYTYEQYF	TGTGCCTGGAGGGGCCTTAGCTACACCTACGAGCAGTACTTC
NA	TRBV7-6	TRBJ2-2	NA	CASSLEGNTGELFF	TGTGCCAGCAGCTTAGAAGGGAACACCGGGGAGCTGTTTTTT
NA	TRBV27	TRBJ1-4	NA	CASSPSRGDGSEKLFF	TGTGCCAGCAGTCCCTCCCGAGGAGACGGTAGTGAAAAACTGTTTTTT
TRBD2	TRBV6-6	TRBJ2-7	NA	CASSNRGGLGYEQYF	TGTGCCAGCAGTAACCGGGGGGGACTCGGATACGAGCAGTACTTC
TRBD2	TRBV7-9	TRBJ2-1	NA	CASSLAPGLAFNNEQFF	TGTGCCAGCAGCTTAGCCCCGGGACTAGCGTTTAACAATGAGCAGTTCTTC
NA	TRBV4-1	TRBJ1-2	NA	CASSQLVPPGGGYTF	TGCGCCAGCAGCCAACTCGTCCCCCCAGGCGGTGGCTACACCTTC
NA	TRBV6-5	TRBJ1-6	NA	CASSDWGPPLHF	TGTGCCAGCAGTGATTGGGGCCCACCCCTCCACTTT
NA	TRBV7-9	TRBJ1-2	NA	CASSFGRNYGYTF	TGTGCCAGCAGCTTCGGACGGAACTATGGCTACACCTTC
TRBD2	TRBV28	TRBJ2-2	NA	CASRPGLAGGAMTAGELFF	TGTGCCAGCAGGCCGGGACTAGCGGGAGGGGCCATGACGGCCGGGGAGCTGTTTTTT
NA	TRBV10-3	TRBJ1-4	NA	CAISEFSLLDEKLFF	TGTGCCATCAGTGAATTCAGCCTTCTCGATGAAAAACTGTTTTTT
NA	TRBV6-5	TRBJ2-3	NA	CASSSDFFQADTQYF	TGTGCCAGCAGTTCGGACTTTTTCCAGGCAGATACGCAGTATTTT
NA	TRBV7-2	TRBJ2-3	NA	CASSLAGRNTQYF	TGTGCCAGCAGCTTAGCAGGACGAAATACGCAGTATTTT
TRBD2	TRBV2	TRBJ2-3	NA	CASSEAGGAGDNTDTQYF	TGTGCCAGCAGTGAAGCTGGAGGGGCGGGAGACAACACAGATACGCAGTATTTT
NA	TRBV6-1	TRBJ2-7	NA	CASSEIIGDSVYEQYF	TGTGCCAGCAGTGAAATCATAGGGGACTCTGTCTACGAGCAGTACTTC
TRBD2	TRBV4-3	TRBJ2-7	NA	CASSSGSSGNYEQYF	TGCGCCAGCAGCTCAGGATCTAGCGGGAATTACGAGCAGTACTTC
NA	TRBV27	TRBJ2-4	NA	CASSGKLAKNIQYF	TGTGCCAGCTCGGGGAAACTAGCCAAAAACATTCAGTACTTC
TRBD1	TRBV27	TRBJ1-1	NA	CASSLGGGPEAFF	TGTGCCAGCAGTTTAGGAGGGGGCCCTGAAGCTTTCTTT
NA	TRBV7-9	TRBJ2-1	NA	CASSLVVGGSYNEQFF	TGTGCCAGCAGCTTAGTAGTGGGAGGCTCCTACAATGAGCAGTTCTTC
NA	TRBV4-3	TRBJ1-1	NA	CASSRPLWAEAFF	TGCGCCAGCAGCCGGCCTTTGTGGGCCGAAGCTTTCTTT
NA	TRBV5-6	TRBJ2-7	NA	CASSLSRVVGEQYF	TGTGCCAGCAGCTTGTCACGAGTTGTAGGCGAGCAGTACTTC
TRBD2	TRBV27	TRBJ2-1	NA	CASSYLVTSGPYNEQFF	TGTGCCAGCAGTTACCTCGTGACTAGCGGGCCTTACAATGAGCAGTTCTTC
TRBD2	TRBV29-1	TRBJ2-3	NA	CSVGVPGLAVTDTQYF	TGCAGCGTTGGGGTGCCGGGACTAGCGGTCACAGATACGCAGTATTTT
NA	TRBV5-4	TRBJ2-5	NA	CASSLARVRSQETQYF	TGTGCCAGCAGCTTGGCCCGGGTCAGGAGCCAAGAGACCCAGTACTTC
NA	TRBV2	TRBJ2-6	NA	CASNIRGANVLTF	TGTGCCAGCAACATACGGGGGGCCAACGTCCTGACTTTC
NA	TRBV11-3	TRBJ2-3	NA	CASSTGYTDTQYF	TGTGCCAGCAGCACCGGATACACAGATACGCAGTATTTT
NA	TRBV27	TRBJ2-1	NA	CASSPIGYPNEQFF	TGTGCCAGCAGTCCTATCGGGTACCCCAATGAGCAGTTCTTC
TRBD2	TRBV5-1	TRBJ2-3	NA	CASTPAPWASGSDTQYF	TGCGCCAGCACCCCGGCTCCGTGGGCTAGCGGATCAGATACGCAGTATTTT
TRBD1	TRBV5-4	TRBJ1-6	once	CASSLGQGLNSPLHF	TGTGCCAGCAGCTTAGGACAGGGGCTTAATTCACCCCTCCACTTT
NA	TRBV30	TRBJ1-3	NA	CAWSVGGGRFSGNTIYF	TGTGCCTGGAGTGTAGGGGGGGGCAGATTCTCTGGAAACACCATATATTTT
TRBD2	TRBV4-2	TRBJ2-7	NA	CASSQDGGRTSGDNYEQYF	TGTGCCAGCAGCCAAGATGGCGGCAGGACTAGCGGGGATAACTACGAGCAGTACTTC
NA	TRBV5-4	TRBJ1-6	NA	CASSGGNHSPLHF	TGTGCCAGCAGCGGGGGAAATCATTCACCCCTCCACTTT
NA	TRBV4-1	TRBJ1-1	NA	CASSQVSWESLNTEAFF	TGCGCCAGCAGCCAAGTCTCGTGGGAATCTCTGAACACTGAAGCTTTCTTT
NA	TRBV5-8	TRBJ1-1	NA	CASSFSDLNTEAFF	TGTGCCAGCAGCTTTTCGGACTTGAACACTGAAGCTTTCTTT
NA	TRBV5-6	TRBJ2-7	NA	CASRAWGSGSEQYF	TGTGCCAGCCGAGCTTGGGGATCCGGGTCCGAGCAGTACTTC
NA	TRBV30	TRBJ2-3	NA	CACQGGASGTDTQYF	TGTGCCTGTCAGGGGGGGGCCTCGGGCACAGATACGCAGTATTTT
NA	TRBV15	TRBJ2-5	NA	CATSEETQYF	TGTGCCACCAGCGAAGAGACCCAGTACTTC
TRBD2	TRBV10-3	TRBJ2-1	NA	CAISAGTSGMDEQFF	TGTGCCATCAGTGCCGGGACTAGCGGGATGGATGAGCAGTTCTTC
TRBD1	TRBV5-6	TRBJ1-1	NA	CASSYDRGPEAFF	TGTGCCAGCAGTTACGACAGGGGGCCAGAAGCTTTCTTT
NA	TRBV5-4	TRBJ2-7	NA	CASSLGGGMDYEQYF	TGTGCCAGCAGCTTAGGAGGGGGCATGGACTACGAGCAGTACTTC
NA	TRBV9	TRBJ2-5	NA	CASSASGTPVETQYF	TGTGCCAGCAGCGCGTCCGGGACCCCAGTCGAGACCCAGTACTTC